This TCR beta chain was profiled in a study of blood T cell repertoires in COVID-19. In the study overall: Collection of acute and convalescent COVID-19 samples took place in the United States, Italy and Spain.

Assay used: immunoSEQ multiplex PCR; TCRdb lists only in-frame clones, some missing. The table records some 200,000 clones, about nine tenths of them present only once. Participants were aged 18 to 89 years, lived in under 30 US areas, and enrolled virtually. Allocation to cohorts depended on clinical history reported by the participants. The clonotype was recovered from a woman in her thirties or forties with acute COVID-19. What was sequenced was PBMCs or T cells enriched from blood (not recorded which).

The CDR3 coding sequence is TGTGCCACCAGTGTAGCCAGTTATGGCTACACCTTC. The encoded protein is CATSVASYGYTF. The chain couples TRBV24-1 to TRBJ1-2; D unresolved. V was cut by 5 bases and J by 5 bases, with 8 bases left in between. The CDR3 spans 12 residues. CDR1 and CDR2 from the germline V gene are KGHDR and SFDVKD.